These 10 T cell receptor beta chains share one sample of origin, sequenced in a study of cytomegalovirus exposure and HLA in healthy donors. PCR employed 60 Vbeta and 13 Jbeta primers. Sequencing used immunoSEQ multiplex PCR; TCRdb keeps in-frame clones, though not all of them. Among 120,000 or so clones, more than 75% were seen once, and the ten largest hold about 1.7%. The specimen was PBMCs. The receptors come from a young man in good health and CMV-seronegative.

The CDR3 region is CASSPRDRGGAFF. In DNA form, the CDR3 reads TGTGCCAGCAGCCCCCGGGACAGGGGCGGAGCTTTCTTT. V gene TRBV5-6 combines with J gene TRBJ1-1, with 10 nucleotides matching TRBD1. The CDR3 is 13 residues long. Germline V gives CDR1 SGHDT, CDR2 YYEEEE. The V and J ends lost 4 bases and 10 bases, in that order; junction bases with no gene match: 7. Complete variable domain (other parts from reference TRBV5-6 and TRBJ1-1): DAGVTQSPTHLIKTRGQQVTLRCSPKSGHDTVSWYQQALGQGPQFIFQYYEEEERQRGNFPDRFSGHQFPNYSSELNVNALLLGDSALYLCASSPRDRGGAFFGQGTRLTVV.

J is TRBJ1-1 and V is TRBV11-1, with 8 bases identical to TRBD1. The CDR3 has 16 amino acids. Per germline, CDR1 SGHAT and CDR2 FQDESV (reference sequence). J gave up 2 bases and V 1 base, and 6 bases lay outside the gene matches. CDR3 in amino acids: CASSLGRTGLNTEAFF. As DNA, the CDR3 is TGTGCCAGCAGCTTAGGTCGGACAGGGCTAAACACTGAAGCTTTCTTT.

The rearrangement links TRBV18 to TRBJ1-4, with 8 positions matching TRBD1. CDR3 length: 15 amino acids. Losses at the gene ends were 6 bases for V and 4 bases for J; bases not matched to a gene: 7. Germline CDR1 is KGHSH and CDR2 is LQKENI. CDR3 nucleotides: TGTGCCAGCTCCATGACAGGGGTGCTTAATGAAAAACTGTTTTTT. Its translation is CASSMTGVLNEKLFF.

The rearrangement uses TRBV29-1 and TRBJ2-3, with TRBD1 matching over 9 bases. Per the germline V gene, CDR1 is SQVTM and CDR2 is ANQGSEA. After removal of 7 bases from V and 2 bases from J, the junction contained 10 bases not matched to a gene. The CDR3 runs to 15 residues. CDR3 protein: CSGGIIQGATDTQYF. The CDR3 nucleotides read TGCAGCGGCGGGATAATACAGGGGGCCACAGATACGCAGTATTTT.

This chain joins TRBV19 and TRBJ2-2; no clear D. V was trimmed by 7 bases and J by 8 bases, leaving 17 bases between them. CDR1 is LNHDA, CDR2 SQIVND, per germline (reference sequence). The CDR3 consists of 14 residues. CDR3 in amino acids: CASTLSLLEGELFF. The CDR3 DNA reads as TGTGCCAGTACCTTATCGCTGCTCGAGGGGGAGCTGTTTTTT.

This clone was recorded a few times. The chain joins TRBV19 to TRBJ2-1; 14 nucleotides agree with TRBD2. Trimming removed 7 bases from V and 2 bases from J; junction bases left unmatched: 4. The V gene's germline CDR1 is LNHDA and CDR2 SQIVND (reference sequence). This CDR3 region has 16 residues. DNA of the CDR3: TGTGCCAGTACTGGACTAGCGGGGGGCGCCTACAATGAGCAGTTCTTC. Its translation is CASTGLAGGAYNEQFF.

The chain recombines TRBV14 with TRBJ1-1; D gene uncertain. The CDR3 totals 14 residues. The V end lost 6 bases, the J end lost 0 bases, and 11 bases lay between the germline ends. Germline V gives CDR1 SGHDN, CDR2 FVKESK. CDR3 region: CASSRQNLNTEAFF. In DNA form, the CDR3 reads TGTGCCAGCAGTCGACAAAATTTGAACACTGAAGCTTTCTTT.

This chain uses TRBV6-1 with TRBJ2-3; possible D gene TRBD2, 6 bases. Trimming pared 5 bases from V and 5 bases from J, leaving 11 bases between. CDR1 is MNHNS and CDR2 is SASEGT in the germline V gene. The CDR3 is 13 amino acids. The CDR3 protein is CASSPRGKDTQYF. In nucleotides, the CDR3 is TGTGCCAGCAGTCCTCGGGGGAAAGATACGCAGTATTTT.

As to this clone: Germline and junction disagree at one end, which may indicate a read error. The CDR3 region is CASSLTSGGPTYTQYF. As DNA, the CDR3 is TGTGCCAGCAGCCTGACTAGCGGGGGCCCCACATATACGCAGTATTTT. The V gene is TRBV14, the J gene TRBJ2-3; 12 positions agree with TRBD2. The CDR3 is 16 residues long. Germline-derived CDR1 and CDR2 are SGHDN and FVKESK.

The rearrangement joins TRBV12-5 to TRBJ2-1, with D perhaps matching TRBD2 (6 bases). CDR3 length: 15 amino acids. The V end lost 4 bases, the J end lost 4 bases, and 14 bases lay between the germline ends. Germline V gives CDR1 LGHNT, CDR2 FRNRAP. CDR3 DNA sequence: TGTGCTAGTGGTTGGGCACCGGGACTTTACAATGAGCAGTTCTTC. It translates to CASGWAPGLYNEQFF.